One T cell receptor beta chain is described in this entry. Treatment here: around 19 received Ad26.COV2.S at low or high dose, single or two shots; about 5 received placebo; per-sample allocation not given. Sampling took place 63 days after the first vaccine or placebo injection. This sample is part of a study of Ad26.COV2.S vaccination and SARS-CoV-2 variants. In germline, CDR1 is SQVTM, CDR2 ANQGSEA. V lost 6 bases to trimming and J lost 4 bases, with 15 bases between them. The CDR3 runs to 13 residues. Profiled with immunoSEQ multiplex PCR; TCRdb holds only in-frame clones, not every one. The repertoire has fewer than 900,000 clones, 89% of them found once; the top ten carry approximately 1.5%.

The specimen comprised peripheral blood, sampled in a trial of Ad26.COV2.S vaccine versus placebo. The rearrangement uses TRBV29-1 and TRBJ1-2; perhaps TRBD1 as D (6 bases). This sequence originates from a person between 18 and 65 years old who received the Ad26.COV2.S COVID-19 vaccine or a placebo. The CDR3 spells CSVRDMQGYGYTF. CDR3 coding DNA: TGCAGCGTACGGGACATGCAGGGCTATGGCTACACCTTC.